The present TCR beta chain was sequenced within a study of T cell repertoires in cytomegalovirus infection (dated by TCRdb to about 2019). Some background on the complete study: The HLA type of each donor mattered for the analysis, because public TCR beta signatures pointed to carriage of CMV infection along with the matching HLA type.

Instrument used: Illumina HiSeq 1500. Starting from the raw public reads, TCRdb applied fastp trimming at Q25, assembled clones with MiXCR and retained in-frame beta chains. Rows are unified per CDR3 protein, each entry keeping the most common DNA and genes. The sample table contains 680,000 or so distinct CDR3 sequences; only one count was recorded for 35% of them. Of the sample, around 2.8% is held by the ten largest clones. Trimming costs V 3 bases and J 5 bases, and their ends lie 16 bases apart. Counted from cysteine to phenylalanine, this CDR3 has 15 amino acids. The CDR3 DNA has 45 bases and is translated from base 1. Via the germline V gene (reference sequence), CDR1 is SEHNR and CDR2 FQNEAQ. The count of this clonotype is one. Its antigen is unknown. Base qualities are not provided; no much larger clone lies one nucleotide away. One read offers little support. What the authors observed across the whole study: The ex vivo response was dominated by HLA-C-restricted CMV-specific TCR beta clonotypes, which also provided the single most frequent clonotype in two of eight donors. Carriers of CMV infection plus the relevant HLA type were discriminated by the cumulative frequency of public TCR beta family members in the study cohort and in an independent roughly 400-donor cohort.

The chain was built from TRBV7-9 and TRBJ2-5; TRBD2 is a possible D gene, resting on 6 matching bases. The sample comprised PBMCs. The sequence derives from a human donor in good health (CMV status not recorded). Some clones in this sample may be carry-over from other donors' samples. The CDR3: CASSLLSSGHETQYF. The nucleotide sequence is TGTGCCAGCAGCTTGTTGAGTAGCGGACATGAGACCCAGTACTTC.